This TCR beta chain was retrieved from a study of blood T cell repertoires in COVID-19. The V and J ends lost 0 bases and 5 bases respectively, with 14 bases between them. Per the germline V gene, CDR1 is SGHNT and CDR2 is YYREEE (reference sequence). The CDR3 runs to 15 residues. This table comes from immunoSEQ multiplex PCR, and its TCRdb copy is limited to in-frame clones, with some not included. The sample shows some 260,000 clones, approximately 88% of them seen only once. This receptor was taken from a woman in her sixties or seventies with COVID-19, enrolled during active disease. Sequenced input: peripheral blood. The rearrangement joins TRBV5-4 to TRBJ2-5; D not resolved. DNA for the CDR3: TGTGCCAGCAGCTTGGCACTTTCCAGCGAGGAGACCCAGTACTTC. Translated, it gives CASSLALSSEETQYF.